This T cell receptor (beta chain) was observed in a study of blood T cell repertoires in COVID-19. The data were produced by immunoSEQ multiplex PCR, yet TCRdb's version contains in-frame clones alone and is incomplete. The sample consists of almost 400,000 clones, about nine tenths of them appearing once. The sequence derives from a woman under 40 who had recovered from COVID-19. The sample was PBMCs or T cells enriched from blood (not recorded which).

CDR3 nucleotides: TGTGCCAGCAGTTACTCGGACAGGGACAATCAGCCCCAGCATTTT. It yields the protein CASSYSDRDNQPQHF. The chain uses TRBV6-5 and TRBJ1-5, with 8 positions matching TRBD1. With 0 bases clipped from V and 3 bases from J, the junction kept 1 base outside the gene matches. CDR3 length equals 15 residues. Looked up from germline, CDR1 is MNHEY and CDR2 is SVGAGI.